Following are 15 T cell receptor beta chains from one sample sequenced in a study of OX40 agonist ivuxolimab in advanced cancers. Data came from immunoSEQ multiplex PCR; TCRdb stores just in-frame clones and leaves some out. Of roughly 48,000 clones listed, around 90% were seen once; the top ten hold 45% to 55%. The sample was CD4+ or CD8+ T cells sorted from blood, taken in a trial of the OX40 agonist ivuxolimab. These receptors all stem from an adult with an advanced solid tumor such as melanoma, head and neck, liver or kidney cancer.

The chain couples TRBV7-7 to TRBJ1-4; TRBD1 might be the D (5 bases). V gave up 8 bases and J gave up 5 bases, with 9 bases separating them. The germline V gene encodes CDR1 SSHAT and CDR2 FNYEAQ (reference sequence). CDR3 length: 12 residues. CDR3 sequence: CASGRGNEKLFF. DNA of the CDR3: TGTGCCAGCGGACGGGGGAATGAAAAACTGTTTTTT.

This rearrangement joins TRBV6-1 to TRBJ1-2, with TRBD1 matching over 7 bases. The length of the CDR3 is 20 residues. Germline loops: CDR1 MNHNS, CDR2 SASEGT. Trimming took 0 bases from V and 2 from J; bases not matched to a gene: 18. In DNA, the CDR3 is TGTGCCAGCAGTGAAGCGCTTCAGTCTCTTTCGAGGACAGGAAACTATGGCTACACCTTC. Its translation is CASSEALQSLSRTGNYGYTF.

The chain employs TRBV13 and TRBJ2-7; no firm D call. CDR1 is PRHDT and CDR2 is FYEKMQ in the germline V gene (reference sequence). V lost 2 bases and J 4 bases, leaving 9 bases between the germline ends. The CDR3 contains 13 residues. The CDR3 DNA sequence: TGTGCCAGCAGCTTATCAGTGGGATACGAGCAGTACTTC. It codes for CASSLSVGYEQYF.

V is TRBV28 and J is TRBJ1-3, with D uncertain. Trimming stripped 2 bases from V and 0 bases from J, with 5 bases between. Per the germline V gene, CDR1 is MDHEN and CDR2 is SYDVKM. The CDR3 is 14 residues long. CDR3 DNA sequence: TGTGCCAGCAGTTTAGTGAACTCTGGAAACACCATATATTTT. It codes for CASSLVNSGNTIYF. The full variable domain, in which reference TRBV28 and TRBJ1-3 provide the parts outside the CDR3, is DVKVTQSSRYLVKRTGEKVFLECVQDMDHENMFWYRQDPGLGLRLIYFSYDVKMKEKGDIPEGYSVSREKKERFSLILESASTNQTSMYLCASSLVNSGNTIYFGEGSWLTVV.

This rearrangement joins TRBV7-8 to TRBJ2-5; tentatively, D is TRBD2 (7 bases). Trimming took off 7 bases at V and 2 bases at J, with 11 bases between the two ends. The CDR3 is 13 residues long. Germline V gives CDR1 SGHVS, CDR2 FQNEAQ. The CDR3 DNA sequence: TGTGCCAGCACGCGGGGGCGACAAGAGACCCAGTACTTC. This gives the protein CASTRGRQETQYF.

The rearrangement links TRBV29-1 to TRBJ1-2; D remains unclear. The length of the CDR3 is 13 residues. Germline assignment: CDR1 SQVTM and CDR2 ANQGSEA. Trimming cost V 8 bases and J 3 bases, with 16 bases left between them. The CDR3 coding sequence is TGCAGCACCCTCCGGGGTGAGGACTATGGCTACACCTTC. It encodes CSTLRGEDYGYTF.

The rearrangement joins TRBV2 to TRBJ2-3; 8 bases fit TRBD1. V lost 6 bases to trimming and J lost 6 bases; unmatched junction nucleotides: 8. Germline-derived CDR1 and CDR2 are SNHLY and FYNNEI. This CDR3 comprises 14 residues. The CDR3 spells CASRTVQGVDTQYF. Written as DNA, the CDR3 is TGTGCCAGCAGGACAGTACAGGGGGTGGATACGCAGTATTTT.

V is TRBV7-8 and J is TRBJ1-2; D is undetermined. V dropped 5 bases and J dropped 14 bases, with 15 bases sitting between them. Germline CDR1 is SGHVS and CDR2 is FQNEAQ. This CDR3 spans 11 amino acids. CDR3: CASSQAGIGTF. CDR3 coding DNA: TGTGCCAGCAGCCAAGCCGGGATTGGGACCTTC.

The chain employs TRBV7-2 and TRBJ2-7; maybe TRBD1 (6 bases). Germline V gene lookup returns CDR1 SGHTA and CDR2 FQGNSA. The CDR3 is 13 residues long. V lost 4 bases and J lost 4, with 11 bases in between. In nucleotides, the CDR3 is TGTGCCAGCAGCTGGACAGAACAATACGAGCAGTACTTC. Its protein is CASSWTEQYEQYF. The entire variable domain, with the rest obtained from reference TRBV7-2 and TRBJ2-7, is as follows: GAGVSQSPSNKVTEKGKDVELRCDPISGHTALYWYRQSLGQGLEFLIYFQGNSAPDKSGLPSDRFSAERTGGSVSTLTIQRTQQEDSAVYLCASSWTEQYEQYFGPGTRLTVT.

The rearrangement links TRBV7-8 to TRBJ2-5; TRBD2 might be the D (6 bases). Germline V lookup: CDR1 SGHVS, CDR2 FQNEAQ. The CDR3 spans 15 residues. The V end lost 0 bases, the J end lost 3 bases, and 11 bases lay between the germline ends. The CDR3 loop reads CASSLAGEVKETQYF. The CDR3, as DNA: TGTGCCAGCAGCTTAGCCGGGGAGGTTAAAGAGACCCAGTACTTC.

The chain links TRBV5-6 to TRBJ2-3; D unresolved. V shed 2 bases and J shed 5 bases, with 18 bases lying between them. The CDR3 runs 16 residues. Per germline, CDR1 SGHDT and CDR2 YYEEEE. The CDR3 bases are TGTGCCAGCAGCTTCGTCGGCAGTTTAGATGGAGATACGCAGTATTTT. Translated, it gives CASSFVGSLDGDTQYF.

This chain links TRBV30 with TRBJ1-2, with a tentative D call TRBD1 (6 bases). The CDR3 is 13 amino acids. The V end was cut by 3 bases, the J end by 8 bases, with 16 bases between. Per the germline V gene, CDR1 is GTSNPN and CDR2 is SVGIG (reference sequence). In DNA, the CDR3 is TGTGCCTGGAGCCAAACCCAGACAGGCGGCTACACCTTC. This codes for CAWSQTQTGGYTF.

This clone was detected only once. The CDR3 region has the DNA TGTGCCAGCGGGGGACTAGCTGACAATGAGCAGTTCTTC. Translation gives CASGGLADNEQFF. The rearrangement joins TRBV6-5 to TRBJ2-1, with 9 bases matching TRBD2. V was pared by 8 bases and J by 5 bases, with 4 bases of the junction left unmatched. This CDR3 is built from 13 residues. Germline V lookup: CDR1 MNHEY, CDR2 SVGAGI.

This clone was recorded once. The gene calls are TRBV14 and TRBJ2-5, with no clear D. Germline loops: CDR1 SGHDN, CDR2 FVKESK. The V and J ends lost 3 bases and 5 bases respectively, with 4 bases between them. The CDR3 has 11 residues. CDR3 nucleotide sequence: TGTGCCAGCAGCCATTTTGAGACCCAGTACTTC. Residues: CASSHFETQYF. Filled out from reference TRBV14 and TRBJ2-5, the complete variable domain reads EAGVTQFPSHSVIEKGQTVTLRCDPISGHDNLYWYRRVMGKEIKFLLHFVKESKQDESGMPNNRFLAERTGGTYSTLKVQPAELEDSGVYFCASSHFETQYFGPGTRLLVL.

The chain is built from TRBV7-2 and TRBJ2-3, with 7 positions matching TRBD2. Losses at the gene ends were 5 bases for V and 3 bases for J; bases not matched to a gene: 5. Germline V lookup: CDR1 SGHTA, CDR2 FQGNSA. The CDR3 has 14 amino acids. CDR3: CASSPLADTDTQYF. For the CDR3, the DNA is TGTGCCAGCAGCCCGCTAGCGGATACAGATACGCAGTATTTT.